These 9 T cell receptor beta chains came from one sample sequenced in a study of identical twins. Using its own MiXCR run on the 5' RACE reads, TCRdb lists one record per CDR3 protein. The sample holds approximately 500,000 distinct CDR3 sequences, around 24% seen once. The same sample was also used in a study of T cells expressing NK-cell markers.

Input material: CD4+ T cells sorted from blood. The source of these receptors is a woman under 30 in good health.

This clonotype was found a few times. This sequence joins TRBV7-6 and TRBJ2-1, with unresolved D. Germline V lookup: CDR1 SGHVS, CDR2 FNYEAQ. The CDR3 extends over 12 amino acids. V was cut by 3 bases and J by 10 bases, with 10 bases left in between. CDR3 region: CASSFLRSEQFF. In DNA form, the CDR3 reads TGTGCCAGCAGCTTCCTGCGCAGCGAGCAGTTCTTC.

V and J are TRBV12-3 or TRBV12-4 and TRBJ2-2; the match to TRBD1 covers 7 bases. This CDR3 comprises 13 residues. Trimming cost V 5 bases and J 6 bases; bases outside gene matches: 3. The CDR3 DNA follows: TGTGCCAGCAGTCTCGGACAGGCCGGGGAGCTGTTTTTT. Its protein product is CASSLGQAGELFF.

The chain has TRBV6-1 and TRBJ1-2; D may be TRBD1 (5 bases). Germline assignment: CDR1 MNHNS and CDR2 SASEGT. The length of the CDR3 is 14 residues. V was shortened by 5 bases and J by 7 bases, with 17 bases between the two germline ends. In DNA, the CDR3 is TGTGCCAGCAGTATACAGGAGTGGGAGGGTGGCTACACCTTC. This translates into CASSIQEWEGGYTF.

The table lists this clonotype with a few counts. The rearrangement uses TRBV12-3 or TRBV12-4 and TRBJ2-5, with D maybe TRBD2 (5 bases). The CDR3 covers 13 residues. V lost 5 bases to trimming and J lost 5 bases, with 12 bases between them. CDR3 sequence: CASSLIRRETQYF. CDR3 coding DNA: TGTGCCAGCAGTCTCATAAGGAGGGAGACCCAGTACTTC.

This chain uses TRBV28 with TRBJ2-7; D is perhaps TRBD1 (6 bases). From germline, CDR1 is MDHEN and CDR2 SYDVKM. The CDR3 runs to 12 residues. The germline V and J ends were trimmed by 4 bases and 11 bases, with 15 bases remaining between them. For the CDR3, the DNA is TGTGCCAGCAGTTCCCTGACAGGTCGGAAGTACTTC. Encoded protein: CASSSLTGRKYF.

CDR3 in DNA: TGTGCCAGCAGCGCGGACAGGGCGTATCAGCCCCAGCATTTT. This gives the protein CASSADRAYQPQHF. The rearrangement links TRBV6-1 to TRBJ1-5; 8 nucleotides align to TRBD1. Trimming at V came to 6 bases and at J to 5 bases, leaving 6 bases not matched to a gene. The CDR3 has 14 amino acids. In germline, CDR1 is MNHNS, CDR2 SASEGT.

This clonotype was seen more than once but under ten times. V gene TRBV29-1 combines with J gene TRBJ2-5, with 8 bases identical to TRBD1. J gave up 5 bases and V 6 bases, and 5 bases lay outside the gene matches. The V gene's germline CDR1 is SQVTM and CDR2 ANQGSEA. The CDR3 contains 12 residues. CDR3: CSVGQGDETQYF. CDR3 sequence (DNA): TGCAGCGTCGGACAGGGTGACGAGACCCAGTACTTC.

This clonotype was counted a few times. This chain uses TRBV6-2 or TRBV6-3 with TRBJ2-7; maybe TRBD2 (5 bases). Trimming cost V 7 bases and J 3 bases, with 10 bases left between them. CDR3 length: 12 amino acids. The germline V gene encodes CDR1 MNHEY and CDR2 SVGEGT. CDR3 residues: CASNRGVYEQYF. The CDR3 DNA follows: TGTGCCAGCAACCGGGGAGTCTACGAGCAGTACTTC.

J is TRBJ1-1 and V is TRBV2, with D perhaps matching TRBD1 (6 bases). V lost 6 bases and J lost 11, with 13 bases in between. CDR1 SNHLY and CDR2 FYNNEI come from the germline V gene. The CDR3 contains 11 residues. The DNA for the CDR3 is TGTGCCAGCAGCAATCACAGGGCCGCTTTCTTT. This translates into CASSNHRAAFF.